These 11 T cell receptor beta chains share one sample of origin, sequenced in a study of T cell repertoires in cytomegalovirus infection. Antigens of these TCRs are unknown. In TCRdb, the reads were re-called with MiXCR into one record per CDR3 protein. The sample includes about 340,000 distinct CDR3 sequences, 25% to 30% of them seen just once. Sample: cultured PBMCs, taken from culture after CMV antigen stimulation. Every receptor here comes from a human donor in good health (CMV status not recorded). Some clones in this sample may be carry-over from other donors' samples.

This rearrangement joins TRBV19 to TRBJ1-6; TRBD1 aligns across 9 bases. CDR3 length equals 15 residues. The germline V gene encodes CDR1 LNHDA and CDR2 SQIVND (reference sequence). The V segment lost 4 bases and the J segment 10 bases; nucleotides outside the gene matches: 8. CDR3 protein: CASSTGTGPRSPLHF. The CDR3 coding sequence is TGTGCCAGTAGTACAGGGACAGGGCCTAGGTCACCCCTCCACTTT.

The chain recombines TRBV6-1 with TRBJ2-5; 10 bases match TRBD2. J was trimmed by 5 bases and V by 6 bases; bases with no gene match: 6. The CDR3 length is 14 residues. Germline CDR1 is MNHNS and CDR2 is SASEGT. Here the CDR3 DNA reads TGTGCCAGCAGAGGACTAGCGGTAGGGGAGACCCAGTACTTC. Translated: CASRGLAVGETQYF.

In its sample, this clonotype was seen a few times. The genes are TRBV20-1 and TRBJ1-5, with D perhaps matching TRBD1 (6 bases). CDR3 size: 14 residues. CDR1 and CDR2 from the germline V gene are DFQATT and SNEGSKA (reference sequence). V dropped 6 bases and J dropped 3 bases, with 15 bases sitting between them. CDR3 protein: CSASGTRDNQPQHF. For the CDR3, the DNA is TGCAGTGCCTCCGGGACACGGGACAATCAGCCCCAGCATTTT.

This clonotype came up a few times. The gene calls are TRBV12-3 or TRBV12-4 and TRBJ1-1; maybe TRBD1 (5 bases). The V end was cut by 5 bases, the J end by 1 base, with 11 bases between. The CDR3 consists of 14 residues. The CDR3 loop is CASSPPGGNTEAFF. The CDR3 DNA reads TGTGCCAGCAGTCCGCCCGGGGGGAACACTGAAGCTTTCTTT.

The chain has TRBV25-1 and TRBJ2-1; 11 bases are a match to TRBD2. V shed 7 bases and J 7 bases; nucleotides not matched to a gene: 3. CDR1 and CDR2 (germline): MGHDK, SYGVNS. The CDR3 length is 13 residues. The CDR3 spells CASTRTSGNEQFF. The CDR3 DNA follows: TGTGCCAGCACTCGGACTAGCGGGAATGAGCAGTTCTTC.

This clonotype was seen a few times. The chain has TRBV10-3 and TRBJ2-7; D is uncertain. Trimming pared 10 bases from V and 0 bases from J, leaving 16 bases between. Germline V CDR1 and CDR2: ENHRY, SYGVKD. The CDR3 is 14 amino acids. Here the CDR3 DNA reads TGTGCCACCTCTTCGGGCGCGAGCTCCTACGAGCAGTACTTC. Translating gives CATSSGASSYEQYF.

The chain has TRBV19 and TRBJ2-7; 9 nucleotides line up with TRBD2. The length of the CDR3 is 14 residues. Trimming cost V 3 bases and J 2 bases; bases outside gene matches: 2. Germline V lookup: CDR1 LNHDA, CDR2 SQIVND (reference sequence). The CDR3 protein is CASSMGLATYEQYF. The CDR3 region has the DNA TGTGCCAGTAGTATGGGACTAGCAACCTACGAGCAGTACTTC.

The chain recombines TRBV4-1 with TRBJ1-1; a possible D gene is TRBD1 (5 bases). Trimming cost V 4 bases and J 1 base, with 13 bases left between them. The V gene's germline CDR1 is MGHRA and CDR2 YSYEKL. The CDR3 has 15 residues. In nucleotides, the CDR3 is TGCGCCAGCAGCCGAACCGGGACGTCGAACACTGAAGCTTTCTTT. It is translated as CASSRTGTSNTEAFF.

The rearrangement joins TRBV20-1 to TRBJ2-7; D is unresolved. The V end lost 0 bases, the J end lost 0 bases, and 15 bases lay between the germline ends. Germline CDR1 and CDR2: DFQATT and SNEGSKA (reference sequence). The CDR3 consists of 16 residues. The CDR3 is CSARDRASSFSYEQYF. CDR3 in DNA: TGCAGTGCTAGAGATCGGGCCAGCAGTTTCTCCTACGAGCAGTACTTC.

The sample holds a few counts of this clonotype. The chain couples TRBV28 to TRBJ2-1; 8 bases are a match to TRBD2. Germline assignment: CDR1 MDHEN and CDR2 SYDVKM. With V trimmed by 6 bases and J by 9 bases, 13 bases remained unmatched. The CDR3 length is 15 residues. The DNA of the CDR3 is TGTGCCAGCAGCCCCCGCACCGGGAGGGCCACTGAGCAGTTCTTC. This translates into CASSPRTGRATEQFF.

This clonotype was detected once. Here the CDR3 DNA reads TGTGCCAGTGGGACGGGCACAAGCTTTTACAATGAGCAGTTCTTC. It translates to CASGTGTSFYNEQFF. J is TRBJ2-1 and V is TRBV7-3; D is possibly TRBD1 or TRBD2 (5 bases each). There are 15 residues in the CDR3. Per the germline V gene, CDR1 is SGHTA and CDR2 is FQGTGA. Between the trimmed V and J ends, which lost 9 bases and 4 bases, there was a span of 19 bases.